The present T cell receptor (beta chain) was sequenced within a study of blood T cell repertoires in acute mononucleosis. Overall study: Within 2 weeks of symptom onset, acute primary-response samples were collected. Whole-study findings and limits: Public beta motifs plus an AV5-AJ31 alpha motif appeared to drive GLC-BM selection.

The table came from immunoSEQ multiplex PCR; TCRdb's copy has only in-frame clones and leaves some out. Among about 2,300 clones listed, around 63% were seen once. Time point here: acute infectious mononucleosis, at clinical presentation within 2 weeks of symptom onset (visit 1). During primary infection, CD8 responses to EBV BRLF1 109 and BMLF1 280 were followed. Sorting used a BMLF1 280-288 tetramer conjugated to PE. The V gene lost 5 bases and the J gene lost 2 bases, with 19 bases spanning the gap. The CDR3 spans 16 residues. In germline, CDR1 is MGHDK, CDR2 SYGVNS. This TCR came from a woman aged 18-29 years with infectious mononucleosis caused by EBV. The sample in question was EBV GLC epitope tetramer+ CD8+ T cells sorted from PBMCs, obtained during acute infectious mononucleosis. This sample's subset: CD8 T cells binding tetramer with EBV BMLF1 280-288 peptide (GLC-BM). The chain carries TRBV25-1 and TRBJ2-7, with D possibly being TRBD1 or TRBD2 (5 bases each). Here the CDR3 DNA reads TGTGCCAGCAGTTACTCGCCCCGGGACCCAGCCTACGAGCAGTACTTC. This sequence encodes CASSYSPRDPAYEQYF.